Shown below are 28 T cell receptor beta chains from a single sample sequenced in a study of T cell responses to AZD1222 COVID-19 vaccine. TCRdb's copy holds only in-frame clones and misses some; the assay was immunoSEQ multiplex PCR. The repertoire holds approximately 120,000 clones, with about 85% as singletons. Sequencing used peripheral blood, obtained on day 0 of AZD1222 vaccination. The source of these receptors is an adult in good health.

The gene calls are TRBV6-6 and TRBJ1-1; D might be TRBD1 (6 bases). V dropped 6 bases and J dropped 1 base, with 12 bases sitting between them. Per germline, CDR1 MNHNY and CDR2 SVGAGI (reference sequence). The CDR3 totals 14 residues. CDR3 sequence: CASRLGQSNTEAFF. The CDR3 coding sequence is TGTGCCAGCAGATTAGGACAGTCGAACACTGAAGCTTTCTTT.

The chain links TRBV30 to TRBJ2-7, with D possibly matching TRBD2 (6 bases). This CDR3 region has 13 residues. Between the trimmed V and J ends, which lost 3 bases and 4 bases, there was a span of 13 bases. Germline values: CDR1 GTSNPN, CDR2 SVGIG (reference sequence). This CDR3 is CAWRRYGRYEQYF. In nucleotides, the CDR3 is TGTGCCTGGAGGAGGTACGGGAGATACGAGCAGTACTTC.

The J gene is TRBJ1-1, the V gene TRBV28; D call uncertain. Germline CDR1 MDHEN, CDR2 SYDVKM. The CDR3 loop spans 13 amino acids. Trimming left V 6 bases short and J 1 base short, with 9 bases between. CDR3 region: CASRLRWNTEAFF. The CDR3 coding sequence is TGTGCCAGCAGGCTCAGATGGAACACTGAAGCTTTCTTT. The full variable domain, with the rest looked up from reference TRBV28 and TRBJ1-1, is DVKVTQSSRYLVKRTGEKVFLECVQDMDHENMFWYRQDPGLGLRLIYFSYDVKMKEKGDIPEGYSVSREKKERFSLILESASTNQTSMYLCASRLRWNTEAFFGQGTRLTVV.

The gene calls are TRBV3-1 (or the pseudogene TRBV3-2) and TRBJ1-2; the D gene is possibly TRBD1 (5 bases). The germline CDR1 and CDR2 sequences are LGHDT and YNNKEL (reference sequence). This CDR3 contains 14 residues. V lost 4 bases and J 3 bases, leaving 12 bases between the germline ends. In DNA, the CDR3 is TGTGCCAGCAGCCCCGATACAGGCCACTATGGCTACACCTTC. It encodes CASSPDTGHYGYTF.

This CDR3 reads CASSPQGENTEAFF. The CDR3 DNA follows: TGTGCCAGTAGCCCCCAGGGTGAGAACACTGAAGCTTTCTTT. V usage is TRBV19 and J usage is TRBJ1-1; TRBD1 is a possible D gene (5 bases). V was pared by 6 bases and J by 1 base, with 12 bases between. CDR3 length equals 14 residues. Looked up from germline, CDR1 is LNHDA and CDR2 is SQIVND (reference sequence).

The rearrangement links TRBV29-1 to TRBJ1-1, with 7 bases matching TRBD1. Per germline, CDR1 SQVTM and CDR2 ANQGSEA. The V gene end was trimmed by 7 bases and the J gene end by 1 base; junction bases not matched to a gene: 6. The CDR3 is made up of 13 amino acids. CDR3 protein: CSASGQWNTEAFF. The CDR3 coding sequence is TGCAGCGCCTCGGGACAGTGGAACACTGAAGCTTTCTTT.

This chain links TRBV2 with TRBJ1-4, with 10 bases lining up with TRBD1. CDR3 length: 14 residues. V dropped 6 bases and J dropped 7; count of bases not matched to a gene: 5. Looked up from germline, CDR1 is SNHLY and CDR2 is FYNNEI. The CDR3 spells CASSLDRGREKLFF. CDR3 nucleotide sequence: TGTGCCAGCAGCCTAGACAGGGGGCGTGAAAAACTGTTTTTT.

The chain has TRBV18 and TRBJ1-3, with 7 bases matching TRBD1. V was pared by 4 bases and J by 0 bases, with 0 bases of the junction left unmatched. Germline V gene data show CDR1 as KGHSH and CDR2 as LQKENI. The CDR3 sequence is 14 residues long. The CDR3 region is CASSRDSSGNTIYF. Written as DNA, the CDR3 is TGTGCCAGCTCACGGGACAGCTCTGGAAACACCATATATTTT.

The rearrangement joins TRBV2 to TRBJ2-3; no clear D gene. V lost 1 base to trimming and J lost 2 bases, with 10 bases between them. CDR1 and CDR2 from the germline V gene are SNHLY and FYNNEI. The CDR3 is 15 residues long. CDR3 nucleotide sequence: TGTGCCAGCAGTGAAGTAGTGGGGATCACAGATACGCAGTATTTT. It translates to CASSEVVGITDTQYF.

The chain couples TRBV6-5 to TRBJ1-2; maybe TRBD1 (6 bases). This CDR3 spans 15 amino acids. V was shortened by 6 bases and J by 1 base, with 15 bases between the two germline ends. Germline loops: CDR1 MNHEY, CDR2 SVGAGI. CDR3 bases: TGTGCCAGCAGAGACTACAAACAGGGTAACTATGGCTACACCTTC. It is translated as CASRDYKQGNYGYTF.

This chain links TRBV5-4 with TRBJ2-3; D assignment may be TRBD1 or TRBD2 (5 bases each). There are 16 residues in the CDR3. Germline loops: CDR1 SGHNT, CDR2 YYREEE (reference sequence). The V gene lost 4 bases and the J gene lost 0 bases, with 15 bases spanning the gap. CDR3 amino acids: CASSRGTDISTDTQYF. The CDR3 nucleotides are TGTGCCAGCAGCCGAGGGACCGATATTAGCACAGATACGCAGTATTTT.

The rearrangement uses TRBV5-5 and TRBJ2-3; 8 bases agree with TRBD2. With 1 base clipped from V and 2 bases from J, the junction kept 6 bases outside the gene matches. The CDR3 covers 16 residues. Germline CDR1 and CDR2: SGHKS and YYEKEE (reference sequence). The CDR3 coding sequence is TGTGCCAGCAGCTTGTGGGCTAGCGGGCCCACAGATACGCAGTATTTT. Its translation is CASSLWASGPTDTQYF. Together with reference TRBV5-5 and TRBJ2-3, the CDR3 gives the full variable domain: DAGVTQSPTHLIKTRGQQVTLRCSPISGHKSVSWYQQVLGQGPQFIFQYYEKEERGRGNFPDRFSARQFPNYSSELNVNALLLGDSALYLCASSLWASGPTDTQYFGPGTRLTVL.

The rearrangement uses TRBV5-6 and TRBJ2-1; unclear D gene. This CDR3 has 16 amino acids. CDR1 is SGHDT and CDR2 is YYEEEE in the germline V gene. Trimming took off 4 bases at V and 4 bases at J, with 18 bases between the two ends. The CDR3 DNA reads as TGTGCCAGCAGCCCCGTCCGGGCCCGACGGTACAATGAGCAGTTCTTC. Translated: CASSPVRARRYNEQFF.

The rearrangement joins TRBV27 to TRBJ2-3; tentative D call: TRBD2 (6 bases). Between the trimmed V and J ends, which lost 3 bases and 6 bases, there was a span of 19 bases. CDR1 is MNHEY and CDR2 is SMNVEV in the germline V gene (reference sequence). CDR3 size: 16 residues. CDR3 in DNA: TGTGCCAGCAGTTTCTTAGCCCCGGGGGAAGGCGATACGCAGTATTTT. Its protein is CASSFLAPGEGDTQYF.

The chain joins TRBV5-1 to TRBJ1-2; TRBD1 aligns across 8 bases. The junction had 7 bases not matched to a gene; V was cut back by 4 bases and J by 2 bases. This CDR3 has 15 residues. The germline V gene encodes CDR1 SGHRS and CDR2 YFSETQ. CDR3 sequence (DNA): TGCGCCAGCAGCCCGGGACAGGCTGGGAACTATGGCTACACCTTC. It specifies CASSPGQAGNYGYTF. Complete variable domain (other parts from reference TRBV5-1 and TRBJ1-2): KAGVTQTPRYLIKTRGQQVTLSCSPISGHRSVSWYQQTPGQGLQFLFEYFSETQRNKGNFPGRFSGRQFSNSRSEMNVSTLELGDSALYLCASSPGQAGNYGYTFGSGTRLTVV.

The gene calls are TRBV28 and TRBJ1-5; D not certain. The CDR3 sequence is 13 residues long. The germline gives CDR1 MDHEN, CDR2 SYDVKM. V was clipped by 6 bases and J by 0 bases, with 6 bases between them. CDR3 region: CASRRYSNQPQHF. The CDR3 bases are TGTGCCAGCAGGAGATATAGCAATCAGCCCCAGCATTTT. The full variable domain, its missing parts supplied by reference TRBV28 and TRBJ1-5, is DVKVTQSSRYLVKRTGEKVFLECVQDMDHENMFWYRQDPGLGLRLIYFSYDVKMKEKGDIPEGYSVSREKKERFSLILESASTNQTSMYLCASRRYSNQPQHFGDGTRLSIL.

This clone was recorded once. At one end, the junction sequence differs from germline, possibly due to a read error. The chain employs TRBV16 and TRBJ1-2, with a weak D call TRBD1 (5 bases). CDR1 KGHSY and CDR2 FQNENV come from the germline V gene. CDR3 length equals 13 residues. Here the CDR3 DNA reads TGTGCCAGCAGCCAATCACCGGGGGTGGACTATCGCTTC. Its protein product is CASSQSPGVDYRF. Full variable domain (missing parts from reference TRBV16 and TRBJ1-2): GEEVAQTPKHLVRGEGQKAKLYCAPIKGHSYVFWYQQVLKNEFKFLISFQNENVFDETGMPKERFSAKCLPNSPCSLEIQATKLEDSAVYFCASSQSPGVDYRFGSGTRLTVV.

The rearrangement links TRBV3-1 (or the pseudogene TRBV3-2) to TRBJ1-2; 9 bases map to TRBD1. This CDR3 has 13 amino acids. Germline V lookup: CDR1 LGHDT, CDR2 YNNKEL (reference sequence). V was clipped by 4 bases and J by 10 bases; unmatched bases: 7. CDR3 residues: CASSLGQGGFYTF. The CDR3 nucleotides read TGTGCCAGCAGCCTGGGACAGGGAGGGTTCTACACCTTC.

This chain joins TRBV7-8 and TRBJ2-7; D tentatively fits TRBD1 or TRBD2 (7 bases each). The germline gives CDR1 SGHVS, CDR2 FQNEAQ. Trimming stripped 5 bases from V and 0 bases from J, with 11 bases between. CDR3 length: 14 residues. The CDR3 coding sequence is TGTGCCAGCAGCCGCAGGGGGGGCTCCTACGAGCAGTACTTC. It is translated as CASSRRGGSYEQYF.

The chain couples TRBV7-2 to TRBJ2-3, with a weak D call TRBD1 (5 bases). Trimming stripped 5 bases from V and 1 base from J, with 13 bases between. Looked up from germline, CDR1 is SGHTA and CDR2 is FQGNSA. The CDR3 covers 15 residues. The CDR3 DNA is TGTGCCAGCAGCCTCCAGGGTCAGGGCACAGATACGCAGTATTTT. Translating gives CASSLQGQGTDTQYF.

The rearrangement joins TRBV7-9 to TRBJ1-4; tentative D call: TRBD1 (6 bases). Trimming pared 4 bases from V and 5 bases from J, leaving 14 bases between. This CDR3 comprises 15 residues. Germline-derived CDR1 and CDR2 are SEHNR and FQNEAQ (reference sequence). CDR3 amino acids: CASSSQDSTNEKLFF. CDR3 coding DNA: TGTGCCAGCAGCTCCCAGGACAGCACCAATGAAAAACTGTTTTTT.

V usage is TRBV7-2 and J usage is TRBJ2-7; 7 bases fit TRBD1. This CDR3 region has 14 residues. V was clipped by 6 bases and J by 3 bases; unmatched bases: 8. Germline assignment: CDR1 SGHTA and CDR2 FQGNSA. The CDR3 DNA is TGTGCCAGCAGTCCCGGGACAGCATACTACGAGCAGTACTTC. It encodes CASSPGTAYYEQYF.

The chain carries TRBV6-1 and TRBJ1-6; a weak D match, TRBD1 (6 bases). The V gene lost 1 base and the J gene lost 9 bases, with 16 bases spanning the gap. The CDR3 spans 16 residues. From germline, CDR1 is MNHNS and CDR2 SASEGT. CDR3 residues: CASSEGAGGLGSPLHF. The DNA for the CDR3 is TGTGCCAGCAGTGAAGGTGCGGGGGGCCTCGGTTCACCCCTCCACTTT.

This sequence joins TRBV7-9 and TRBJ2-7; 8 bases agree with TRBD1. V trimming: 5 bases; J trimming: 7 bases; junction bases outside the gene matches: 13. The CDR3 loop spans 15 amino acids. Per the germline V gene, CDR1 is SEHNR and CDR2 is FQNEAQ (reference sequence). CDR3 protein: CASSRSVQGAGEQYF. The DNA for the CDR3 is TGTGCCAGCAGCCGTTCAGTCCAGGGGGCAGGTGAGCAGTACTTC.

This chain links TRBV27 with TRBJ1-1; TRBD1 aligns across 7 bases. From germline, CDR1 is MNHEY and CDR2 SMNVEV (reference sequence). This CDR3 contains 15 residues. Germline trimming cut 4 bases from V and 1 base from J; bases unmatched to any gene: 6. CDR3 bases: TGTGCCAGCAGTTCCGGACAGGCGGGGAACACTGAAGCTTTCTTT. Translating it yields CASSSGQAGNTEAFF.

The chain has TRBV7-3 and TRBJ2-5; a weak D match, TRBD1 (5 bases). V was trimmed by 1 base and J by 7 bases, leaving 10 bases between them. Per germline, CDR1 SGHTA and CDR2 FQGTGA. The CDR3 contains 13 residues. The CDR3 sequence: CASSLIQGTTQYF. Here the CDR3 DNA reads TGTGCCAGCAGCTTAATCCAGGGAACGACCCAGTACTTC. Based on the CDR3 plus reference TRBV7-3 and TRBJ2-5, the full variable domain is GAGVSQTPSNKVTEKGKYVELRCDPISGHTALYWYRQSLGQGPEFLIYFQGTGAADDSGLPNDRFFAVRPEGSVSTLKIQRTERGDSAVYLCASSLIQGTTQYFGPGTRLLVL.

This clone was picked up a small number of times. This chain uses TRBV3-1 (or the pseudogene TRBV3-2) with TRBJ2-5; 7 bases match TRBD2. Germline trimming cut 2 bases from V and 5 bases from J; bases unmatched to any gene: 5. Germline V gives CDR1 LGHDT, CDR2 YNNKEL (reference sequence). The CDR3 is 14 residues long. The CDR3 nucleotides read TGTGCCAGCAGCCAAATGCACGGGGGGGAGACCCAGTACTTC. Protein: CASSQMHGGETQYF.

DNA for the CDR3: TGTGCCAGCAGCTCGCCCTACTCGGACGGAGAACCCCAGCATTTT. It encodes CASSSPYSDGEPQHF. The rearrangement uses TRBV5-5 and TRBJ1-5; unclear D gene. V gave up 3 bases and J gave up 10 bases, with 20 bases separating them. The CDR3 is made up of 15 amino acids. From germline, CDR1 is SGHKS and CDR2 YYEKEE (reference sequence).